This TCR beta chain was captured in a study of post-analysis software for immune sequencing data. Overall study results and limits: Included in a set of several TRBV segments more frequent in patients than controls were TRBV5-6, TRBV5-1 and TRBV20-1.

A note on this clonotype: Its antigen is still unknown.

The CDR3 spans 14 residues. Germline-derived CDR1 and CDR2 are MGHDK and SYGVNS. Trimming took 2 bases from V and 4 from J, leaving 11 bases between them. Unique molecular identifiers had been added to the TCR beta cDNA libraries. From the PCR reads, TCRdb called clonotypes with MiXCR, one entry per CDR3 protein. The table includes about 540,000 distinct CDR3 sequences, less than 40% detected once. The sample taken for sequencing was blood. This TCR was sampled from a girl between 2 and 17 years old with multiple sclerosis. This rearrangement joins TRBV25-1 to TRBJ1-1, with D possibly being TRBD1 (5 bases). The CDR3 reads CASSEKHRPTEAFF. CDR3 DNA sequence: TGTGCCAGCAGTGAAAAGCACAGGCCCACTGAAGCTTTCTTT.